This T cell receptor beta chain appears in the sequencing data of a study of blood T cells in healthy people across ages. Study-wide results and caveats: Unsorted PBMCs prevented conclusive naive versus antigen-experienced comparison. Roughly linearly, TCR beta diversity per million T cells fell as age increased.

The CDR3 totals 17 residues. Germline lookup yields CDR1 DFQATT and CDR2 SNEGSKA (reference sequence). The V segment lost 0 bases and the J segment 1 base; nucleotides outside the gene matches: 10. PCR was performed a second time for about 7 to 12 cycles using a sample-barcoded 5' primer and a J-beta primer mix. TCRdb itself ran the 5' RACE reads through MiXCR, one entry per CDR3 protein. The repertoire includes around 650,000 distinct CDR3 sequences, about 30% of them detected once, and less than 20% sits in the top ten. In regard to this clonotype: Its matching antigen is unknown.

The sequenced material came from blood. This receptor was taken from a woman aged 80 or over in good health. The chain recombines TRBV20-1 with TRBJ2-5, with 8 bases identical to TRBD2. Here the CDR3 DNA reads TGCAGTGCTAGAGATCGCGGCAGCGGGGGACTCCAAGAGACCCAGTACTTC. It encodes CSARDRGSGGLQETQYF.